The clone carrying this T cell receptor beta chain was detected only a few times. Its antigen is not identified. These data come from a study of regulatory T cells in long-lasting Graves disease. Arm-PCR with iRepertoire HTBI primers amplified the CDR3 regions for these TCR beta libraries. TCRdb re-derived calls from the multiplex PCR reads in MiXCR, one entry per CDR3 protein. The table has roughly 510,000 distinct CDR3 sequences, more than 15% seen once. Study-level points and caveats: Samples came from peripheral blood alone, without thyroid tissue.

CDR1 LNHNV and CDR2 YYDKDF come from the germline V gene (reference sequence). This CDR3 spans 16 amino acids. V was trimmed by 0 bases and J by 4 bases, leaving 15 bases between them. Documented time point: newly diagnosed GD, antithyroid drugs for less than 3 months. The TCR library was made from RNA extracted from PBMCs. This sample was also put to use in a study of T cells in Graves' hyperthyroidism and ophthalmopathy. This second study says: An initial round of RT-PCR targeting the TCR CDR3 relied on the HTBI primer set. Most clonotypes that expanded in the thyroid above 0.001 also showed up in blood.

The specimen was peripheral blood mononuclear cells (PBMCs), collected at new diagnosis, from a patient treated with antithyroid drugs. The receptor was isolated from a man aged 18 to 30 with Graves disease. The chain uses TRBV15 and TRBJ1-1; no clear D gene. CDR3 loop: CATSRDLNVGPTEAFF. Here the CDR3 DNA reads TGTGCCACCAGCAGAGATCTCAATGTGGGCCCCACTGAAGCTTTCTTT.